This T cell receptor (beta chain) was documented in a study of cytomegalovirus exposure and HLA in healthy donors (dated by TCRdb to the late 2010s). With respect to the entire study: An earlier analysis of 550 to 700 of the donors reported 250 to 350 Gb of sequence data and some 100 million unique TCR beta sequences from 150 million to 200 million T cells. About 280 gigabases of sequencing data and around 88 million unique TCR sequences made up an early release that covered around 640 HLA-typed donors. The genetic ancestry cluster associated with self-reported Caucasian donors included 81% of the roughly 400 genotyped donors. The study was designed to test whether signatures of past pathogen exposure could be identified by cataloging public T cell receptors. The study profiled the T cell repertoires of under 850 subjects by immunosequencing and related them to cytomegalovirus serostatus. A separate validation cohort of approximately 120 different subjects was used in addition to the approximately 670-subject first cohort. To predict cytomegalovirus infection status, the study combined high-throughput TCR immunosequencing, statistical association of individual TCRs with disease status, and machine learning. To study patterns of TCR occurrence, a later analysis re-analyzed previously published TCR beta repertoires from several hundred donors and added high-resolution HLA genotyping. In the later analysis, no new phenotypic data were used to find candidate immune exposures; instead, reliance was placed on TCR beta sequences and their occurrence across donors. To decide whether each TCR beta V gene segment behaved as functional or pseudogenic, an earlier analysis of approximately 590 of the donors relied on high-throughput TCR beta sequencing. Donor age, sex, ethnicity and CMV serostatus were compiled together with the repertoire data. A later genetic analysis took genome-wide SNP genotypes for about three fifths of the 666 donors and used that subset as a discovery cohort. All discovery cohort repertoires had been generated on a single sequencing platform. HLA typing included class I and class II loci at four-digit resolution. The number of typed donors differed by locus: about 629-630 for A, B, C, DRB1 and DQB1; 500 to 550 for DQA1; about 600 for DPA1; and some 470 for DPB1. About five DR-DQ haplotypes were handled as single units for association and clustering because linkage in the cohort was strong. On average, 235,054 unique TCR beta nucleotide sequences were sequenced per donor among fewer than 500 genotyped donors of the cohort, with around 19% of those sequences being non-productive. Points the paper makes about the study in general: In a later analysis, TCR association rates were found to vary across HLA loci, with the most associated TCRs seen for DRB1 alleles and the fewest for HLA-C alleles. Because HLA typing was unavailable for some donors at each locus, only the typed subset was used in association tests. Roughly 15 rarely observed V segments, including chromosome 9 orphons, were excluded from the earlier analysis of approximately 500 of the donors because counts were too low. Immune exposure information for the cohort was limited to CMV serostatus. In an earlier analysis of some 550 of the donors, most TCR beta V segments were observed in productive rearrangements about 87% or about 30% of the time, broadly matching IMGT annotations. A total of 150 to 200 TCR beta chains were listed by the study as associated with cytomegalovirus. According to the authors, the approach could potentially be generalized to other disease states and immunological phenotypes. Some IMGT-functional V segments, including TRBV6-2 and TRBV6-3, could not be distinguished by the 87-base-pair reads and were therefore excluded. Most CMV-associated TCR beta chains appeared to be HLA-restricted in a later analysis, and the HLA associations seemed to be driven largely by CMV exposure. Strong co-occurrence of HLA alleles, especially DR and DQ, made assigning TCR associations to individual alleles difficult. A later genetic analysis associated a missense DCLRE1C variant with V-gene and J-gene trimming of TCR beta chains, and an independent cohort replicated the association. The classifier was reported to diagnose cytomegalovirus status with high specificity and sensitivity in both the original cohort and the validation cohort. Presence/absence analyses assumed roughly uniform sequencing depth across donors, an assumption that may not hold. A later analysis found that HLA-associated TCR beta chains were more clonally expanded and had lower generation probabilities than equally common non-associated chains. Only TCR beta chains were sequenced in this cohort, and the absence of alpha or paired-chain data limited detectable features. Linkage disequilibrium might explain the correlated functional status among segregating V segments, but an unknown experimental factor could not be ruled out. Across donors, most TCR sequences were observed very rarely, whereas some public TCRs were present in many individuals. At a false discovery rate of 0.05, a later analysis linked fewer than 20,000 TCR beta sequences to specific HLA alleles. A few of the identified cytomegalovirus-associated TCR beta chains were confirmed in vitro to be specific for cytomegalovirus antigens. A later analysis reported that several top co-occurrence clusters appeared linked to parvovirus B19, influenza, CMV and Epstein-Barr virus. In a later genetic analysis, fewer N-insertions in productive TCRs were reported among donors in an Asian-associated ancestry cluster than the roughly 700-donor mean. A cluster of highly shared sequence variants was judged likely to be a technical artifact of the sequencing pipeline. A further reported finding was that TCR beta sequences accurately predicted the HLA-A and HLA-B alleles for most subjects in the first cohort.

The cohort consisted of 666 healthy bone marrow donors. At the time of sampling, every cohort member was nominally healthy, though immune exposures that went unrecorded were likely present. The donor was CMV seropositive and was included in the group of about 290 seropositive cohort members. A peripheral blood sample was collected from each donor, and TCR beta sequencing was performed on peripheral blood mononuclear cells. Genomic DNA extraction from the blood cell samples was performed with the Qiagen DNeasy Blood Extraction Kit. CDR1 and CDR2, per the germline V gene (reference sequence), are MNHEY and SMNVEV. The junction shows trimming of 5 bases on V and 7 bases on J, and the gene matches do not reach 8 bases of it. The CDR3 sequence holds 14 residues, the cysteine and phenylalanine included. The entry retains the CDR3 DNA only, 42 bases that are in frame from base 1. Comments on this clone: This receptor's antigen is unknown. It has no much larger one-base neighbor in the sample; base qualities were not kept.

The library was generated by the immunoSEQ multiplex PCR assay. A mixture of 60 forward primers for TCR Vbeta segments and 13 reverse primers for TCR Jbeta segments was used in the multiplex PCR. Amplification of the CDR3 region of rearranged TCR beta genes was performed with a multiplex PCR assay on genomic DNA. Amplified TCR beta libraries were sequenced as 87-base-pair reads on the Illumina HiSeq System. The authors' pipeline ran thus. In a later analysis, some 80 million unique TCR beta chains were counted across the 666 repertoires, and approximately 11 million of these chains were shared by at least two donors. Raw reads were error-corrected and collapsed into unique sequences by a nearest-neighbor algorithm in which closely related sequences were merged to remove PCR and sequencing errors. To assign V, D and J gene segments, CDR3 sequences were aligned to IMGT reference sequences. For a sequence to be retained, a match of at least six nucleotides was required to both a V gene segment and a J gene segment. A rearrangement counted as productive if the CDR3 had no stop codons and remained in frame with V and J, and every other rearrangement counted as non-productive. Following IMGT convention, CDR3 was defined as the stretch from the second conserved V-encoded cysteine up to the conserved J-encoded phenylalanine. The earlier analysis of about 560 of the donors excluded any sequence lacking an unambiguous match to a single V gene segment. An earlier analysis of 587 of the donors classified V segments as functional when productive rearrangements were above 56.7% and as segregating when the standard deviation between donors was above 5%. To diagnose cytomegalovirus status from the catalog of TCR beta chain sequences, a statistical classification framework was built. In a later analysis, V and J genes were assigned by comparing TCR nucleotide sequences against IMGT/GENE-DB human TR gene sequences. A later analysis assigned CDR3 sequences and most-parsimonious VDJ recombination scenarios with the TCRdist pipeline. A later analysis defined each TCR beta chain by its CDR3 amino acid sequence plus V-gene family, and excluded reads lacking a unique V-gene family. In a later analysis, fewer than 650 highly shared, low-generation-probability nucleotide sequences were removed to address suspected cross-contamination and a sequencing artifact. In a later analysis, a clonal expansion index was calculated for each public chain from normalized within-repertoire ranks of inferred template counts. In a later analysis, generation probabilities were computed using a VDJ recombination model fitted to out-of-frame rearrangements, and the results were checked against IGoR. A later analysis scored TCR-TCR, TCR-HLA and TCR-CMV co-occurrence with hypergeometric tests, applying a repertoire-size bias correction to TCR pairs. False discovery rates were estimated in a later analysis by permuting HLA or CMV assignments 20 times. In a later analysis, co-occurring TCRs were grouped using DBSCAN, and TCRdist sequence similarity was added for clustering within HLA-allele-positive subsets. For co-occurrence clustering, repertoires with fewer than 30,000 or more than 120,000 public chains were excluded, along with a handful of repertoires with anomalous nucleotide sharing. TCRdb mirrors the immuneACCESS table, restricted to in-frame sequences. Some clones are absent from its copies; in checked studies, under half trace to an unresolved V gene, and the reason for the others is unknown. That table gives V, J and clone size, and the DNA gave D and trimming. Present in this sample are about 160,000 clones, roughly 81% of which were seen just once. The ten most abundant clones make up more than 2% of the sample.

Specimen: PBMCs. The sequence derives from a man younger than 35 in good health and CMV-seropositive. This receptor chain uses TRBV27 and TRBJ1-2; 9 bases in the junction line up with TRBD1. The DNA is TGTGCCAGCAGTAGAACCGGGACAGGGCCTGGCTACACCTTC. Translated, it reads CASSRTGTGPGYTF.